This T cell receptor (beta chain) was captured in a study of cytotoxic CD8 clonotypes in ibrutinib-treated CLL. Only in-frame clones appear in the TCRdb table, and some are missing; sequencing was by immunoSEQ multiplex PCR. The sample lists approximately 130,000 clones; around 84% were seen once. The authors obtained about 1.9 micrograms of genomic DNA from cryopreserved PBMCs for TCR beta libraries. The TCR originated in a human donor with chronic lymphocytic leukemia. The sequences come from PBMCs, collected after 24 months of ibrutinib treatment.

The CDR3, as DNA: TGCGCCAGCAGCCAGGGAAGAGAAAAACTGTTTTTT. It yields the protein CASSQGREKLFF. The V call is TRBV4-3, the J call TRBJ1-4; no clear D gene. The V and J ends lost 3 bases and 8 bases respectively, with 7 bases between them. CDR1 and CDR2 from the germline V gene are LGHNA and YSLEER. The CDR3 spans 12 residues.